This TCR beta chain originates from a study of blood T cell repertoires in COVID-19. Study details: Researchers got acute and convalescent COVID-19 samples from the United States, Italy and Spain. PBMCs, B-cell-depleted T cells, or T cells provided the cDNA or gDNA that made up the material.

The CDR3 loop spans 14 amino acids. Germline V gives CDR1 SGHTA, CDR2 FQGNSA. V was shortened by 1 base and J by 6 bases, with 13 bases between the two germline ends. Per the original methods: Estimated nucleated cell counts came from reference gene primer amplification. Produced via immunoSEQ multiplex PCR; TCRdb's table is partial and in-frame only. That table gives V, J and clone size, and the DNA gave D and trimming. The table shows about 59,000 clones, with around 81% occurring only once. The sequenced material came from peripheral blood. This sequence was found in a woman of 80 years or more with active or convalescent COVID-19. The gene calls are TRBV7-2 and TRBJ2-7, with a tentative D call TRBD2 (7 bases). CDR3 DNA: TGTGCCAGCAGCTTAGGGGGGGGCTGGGTCGAGCAGTACTTC. Protein sequence: CASSLGGGWVEQYF.